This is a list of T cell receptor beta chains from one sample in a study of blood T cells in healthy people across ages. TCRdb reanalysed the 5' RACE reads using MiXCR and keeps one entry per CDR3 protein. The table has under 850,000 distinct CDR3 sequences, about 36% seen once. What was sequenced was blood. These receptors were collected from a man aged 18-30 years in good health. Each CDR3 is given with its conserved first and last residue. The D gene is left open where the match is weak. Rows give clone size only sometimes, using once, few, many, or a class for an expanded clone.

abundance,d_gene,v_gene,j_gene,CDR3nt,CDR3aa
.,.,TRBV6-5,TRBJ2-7,TGTGCCAGCAGCCCCGCCAGGCCGAGCTCCTACAATGAGCAGTACTTC,CASSPARPSSYNEQYF
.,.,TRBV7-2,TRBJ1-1,TGTGCCAGCAGCTTACAGGGGCTGAACACTGGAGCTTTCTTT,CASSLQGLNTGAFF
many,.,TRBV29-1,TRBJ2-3,TGCAGCGTTGGAGGGTCTAGCACAGATACGCAGTATTTT,CSVGGSSTDTQYF
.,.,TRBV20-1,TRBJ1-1,TGCAGTGCTAGAGATCGGAGGGTGGGCACTGAAGCTTTCTTT,CSARDRRVGTEAFF
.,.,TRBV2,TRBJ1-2,TGTGCCACCAGAACGGGCGCCTATGGCTACACCTTC,CATRTGAYGYTF
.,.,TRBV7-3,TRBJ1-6,TGTGCCAGCAGCTTAAATACCGCTCGGAATTCACCCCCCCACTTT,CASSLNTARNSPPHF
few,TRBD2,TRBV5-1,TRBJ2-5,TGCGCCAGCAGCTTGGGGCTAGCGGACAATGAGCAGTACTTC,CASSLGLADNEQYF
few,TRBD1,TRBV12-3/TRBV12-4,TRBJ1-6,TGTGCCAGCAGCCCAGACAGGGCGAGCAATTCACCCCTCCACTTT,CASSPDRASNSPLHF
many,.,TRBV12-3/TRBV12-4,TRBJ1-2,TGTGCCAGCAGTTTGGGTTTGGACTACTATGGCTACACCTTC,CASSLGLDYYGYTF
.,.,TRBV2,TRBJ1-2,TGTGCCAGCAGTCCGGGGTCAGGGGTCTACTATGGCTACACCTTC,CASSPGSGVYYGYTF
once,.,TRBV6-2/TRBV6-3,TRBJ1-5,TGTGCCAGCAGTTCGAGTGCCAGGGGCCGTCAGCCCCAGCATTTT,CASSSSARGRQPQHF
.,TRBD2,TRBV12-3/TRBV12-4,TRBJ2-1,TGTGCCAGCAGTTTAATTGATAGCGGGGGGGCCCGTAATGAGCAGTTCTTC,CASSLIDSGGARNEQFF
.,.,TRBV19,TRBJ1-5,TGTGCCAGTAAGTCGGGAGGGGAGAATCAGCCCCAGCATTTT,CASKSGGENQPQHF
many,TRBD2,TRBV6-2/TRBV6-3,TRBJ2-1,TGTGCCAGCAGCCGACTAGCGGGGGAGTACAATGAGCAGTTCTTC,CASSRLAGEYNEQFF
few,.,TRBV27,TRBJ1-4,TGTGCCAGCTCGACGATTGCTGCAACTAATGAAAAACTGTTTTTT,CASSTIAATNEKLFF
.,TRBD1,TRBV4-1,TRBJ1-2,TGCGCCAGCAGCCAGGGACAGCCCTCTGGCTACACCTTC,CASSQGQPSGYTF
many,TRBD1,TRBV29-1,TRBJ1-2,TGCAGCGTTGAAGCCCCGGACAGGGCGAATGGCTACACCTTC,CSVEAPDRANGYTF
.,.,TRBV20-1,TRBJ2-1,TGCAGTGCTAGAGATTACGGGGGAGTAGGCAATGAGCAGTTCTTC,CSARDYGGVGNEQFF
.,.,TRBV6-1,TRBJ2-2,TGTGCCAGCAGGAAACTTTTTACGTGGGACACCAACACCGGGGAGCTGTTTTTT,CASRKLFTWDTNTGELFF
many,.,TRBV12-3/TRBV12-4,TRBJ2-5,TGTGCCAGCAGTTTTGGGTTCCAAGAGACCCAGTACTTC,CASSFGFQETQYF
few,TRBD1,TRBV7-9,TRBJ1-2,TGTGCCAGCAGCGAGCAGGTGTGGGACAGAGCTAACTATGGCTACACCTTC,CASSEQVWDRANYGYTF
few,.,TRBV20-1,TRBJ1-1,TGCAGTGCCAGTCTCAACACGGTGACTGAAGCTTTCTTT,CSASLNTVTEAFF
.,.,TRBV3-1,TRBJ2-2,TGTGCCAGCAGCCGAATAAACACCGGGGAGCTGTTTTTT,CASSRINTGELFF
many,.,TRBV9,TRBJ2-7,TGTGCCAGCAGCATCGACTTCGGCTCCTACGAGCAGTACTTC,CASSIDFGSYEQYF
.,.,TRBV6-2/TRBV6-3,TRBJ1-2,TGTGCCAGCACTGGGACGGTCCTGCTTTGGGGCTACACCTTC,CASTGTVLLWGYTF
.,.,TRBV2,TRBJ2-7,TGTGCCAGCAGGCCTCCGGGGGCCTACGAGCAGTACTTC,CASRPPGAYEQYF
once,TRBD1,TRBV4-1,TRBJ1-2,TGCGCCAGCAGCCAAGGGACAGGGACGAACTATGGCTACACCTTC,CASSQGTGTNYGYTF
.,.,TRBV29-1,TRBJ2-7,TGCAGCGTTGAATATGGTTCAGGCAGCTACGAGCAGTACTTC,CSVEYGSGSYEQYF
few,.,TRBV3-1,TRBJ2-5,TGTGCCAGCAGCCAAGATTTGGGCAGGCCCCAAGAGACCCAGTACTTC,CASSQDLGRPQETQYF
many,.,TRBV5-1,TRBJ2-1,TGCGCCAGCAGCTTGGGGGACATCCCCAGGGATGAGCAGTTCTTC,CASSLGDIPRDEQFF
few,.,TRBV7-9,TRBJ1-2,TGTGCCAGCAGCCCCACAAGCTCAGGCCTGAATGGCTACACCTTC,CASSPTSSGLNGYTF
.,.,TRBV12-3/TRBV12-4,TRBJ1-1,TGTGCCAGCAGTTTGGGCTCCCAGAACACTGAAGCTTTCTTT,CASSLGSQNTEAFF
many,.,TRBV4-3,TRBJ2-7,TGCGCCAGCAGCCAAGGGAAGGTCGGGGGCAACGAGCAGTACTTC,CASSQGKVGGNEQYF
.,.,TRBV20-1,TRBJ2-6,TGCAGTGCTCTTGATAGTTCTGGGGCCAACGTCCTGACTTTC,CSALDSSGANVLTF
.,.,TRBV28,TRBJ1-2,TGTGCCAGCCTGGGGTCAGACTATGGCTACACCTTC,CASLGSDYGYTF
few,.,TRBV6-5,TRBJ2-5,TGTGCCAGCAGTTACTCGGGGGCAGGAGAGCAGTACTTC,CASSYSGAGEQYF